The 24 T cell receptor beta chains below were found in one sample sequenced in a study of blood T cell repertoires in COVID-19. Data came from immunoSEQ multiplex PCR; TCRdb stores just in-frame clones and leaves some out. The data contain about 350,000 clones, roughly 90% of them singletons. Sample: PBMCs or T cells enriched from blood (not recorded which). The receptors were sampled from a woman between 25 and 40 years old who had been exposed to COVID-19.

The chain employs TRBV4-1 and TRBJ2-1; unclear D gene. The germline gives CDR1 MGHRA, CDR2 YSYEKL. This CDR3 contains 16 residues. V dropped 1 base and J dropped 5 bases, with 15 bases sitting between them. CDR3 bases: TGCGCCAGCAGCCAAGGACCCCATACCGCGGACAATGAGCAGTTCTTC. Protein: CASSQGPHTADNEQFF.

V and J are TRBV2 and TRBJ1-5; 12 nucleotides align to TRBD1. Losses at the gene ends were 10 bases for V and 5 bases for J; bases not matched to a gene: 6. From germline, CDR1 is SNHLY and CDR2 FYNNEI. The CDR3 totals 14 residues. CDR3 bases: TGTGCCACCCACGGGACAGGGGGCTATCAGCCCCAGCATTTT. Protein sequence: CATHGTGGYQPQHF.

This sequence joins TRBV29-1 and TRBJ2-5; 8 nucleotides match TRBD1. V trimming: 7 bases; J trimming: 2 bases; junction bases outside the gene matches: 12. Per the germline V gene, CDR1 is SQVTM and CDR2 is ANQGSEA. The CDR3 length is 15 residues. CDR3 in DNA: TGCAGCGAAATGCTTTGGACAGGGCCGCAAGAGACCCAGTACTTC. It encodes CSEMLWTGPQETQYF.

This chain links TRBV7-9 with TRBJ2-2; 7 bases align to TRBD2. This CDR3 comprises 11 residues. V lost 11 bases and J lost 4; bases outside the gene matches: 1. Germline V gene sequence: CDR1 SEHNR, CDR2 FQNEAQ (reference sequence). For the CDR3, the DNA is TGTGCCGGGGGGGGCACCGGGGAGCTGTTTTTT. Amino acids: CAGGGTGELFF.

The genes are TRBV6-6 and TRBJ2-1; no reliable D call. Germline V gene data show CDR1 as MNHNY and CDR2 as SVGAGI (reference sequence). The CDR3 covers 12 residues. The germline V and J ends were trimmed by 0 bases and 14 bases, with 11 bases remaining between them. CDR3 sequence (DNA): TGTGCCAGCAGTTACTCGATTACCCCGGAGTTCTTC. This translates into CASSYSITPEFF.

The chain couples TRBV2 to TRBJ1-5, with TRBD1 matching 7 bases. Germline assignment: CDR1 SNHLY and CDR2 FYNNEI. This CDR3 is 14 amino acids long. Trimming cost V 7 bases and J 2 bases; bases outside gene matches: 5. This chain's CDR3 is CASTITGGNQPQHF. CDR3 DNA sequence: TGTGCCAGCACTATTACAGGGGGCAATCAGCCCCAGCATTTT.

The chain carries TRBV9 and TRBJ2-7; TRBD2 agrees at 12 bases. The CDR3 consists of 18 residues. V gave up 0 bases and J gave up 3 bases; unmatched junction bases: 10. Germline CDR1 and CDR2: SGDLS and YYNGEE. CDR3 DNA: TGTGCCAGCAGCGTAGAAGGACTAGCGGGATTTAATGTCTACGAGCAGTACTTC. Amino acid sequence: CASSVEGLAGFNVYEQYF.

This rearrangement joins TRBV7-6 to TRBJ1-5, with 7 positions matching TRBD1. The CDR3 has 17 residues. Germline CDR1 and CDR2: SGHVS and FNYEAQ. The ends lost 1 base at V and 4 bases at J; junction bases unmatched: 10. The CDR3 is CASSLDIRDRENQPQHF. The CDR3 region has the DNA TGTGCCAGCAGCTTAGATATCAGAGACAGGGAAAATCAGCCCCAGCATTTT.

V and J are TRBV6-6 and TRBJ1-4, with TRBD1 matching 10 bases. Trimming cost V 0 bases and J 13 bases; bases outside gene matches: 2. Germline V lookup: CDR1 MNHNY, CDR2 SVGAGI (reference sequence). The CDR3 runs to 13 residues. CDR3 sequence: CASSYSGQGGLFF. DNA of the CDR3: TGTGCCAGCAGTTACTCAGGACAGGGGGGACTGTTTTTT.

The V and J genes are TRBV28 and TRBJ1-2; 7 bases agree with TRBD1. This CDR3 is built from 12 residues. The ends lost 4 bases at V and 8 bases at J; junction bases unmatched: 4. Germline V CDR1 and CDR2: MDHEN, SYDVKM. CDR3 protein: CASSSDREGYTF. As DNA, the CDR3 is TGTGCCAGCAGTTCAGACAGGGAAGGCTACACCTTC.

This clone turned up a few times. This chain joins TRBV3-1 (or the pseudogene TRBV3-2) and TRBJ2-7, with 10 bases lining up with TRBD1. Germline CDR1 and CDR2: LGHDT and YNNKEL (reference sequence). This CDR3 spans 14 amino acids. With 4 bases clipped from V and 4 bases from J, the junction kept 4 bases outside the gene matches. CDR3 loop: CASSRRDRGYEQYF. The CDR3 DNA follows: TGTGCCAGCAGCCGCCGGGACAGGGGTTACGAGCAGTACTTC.

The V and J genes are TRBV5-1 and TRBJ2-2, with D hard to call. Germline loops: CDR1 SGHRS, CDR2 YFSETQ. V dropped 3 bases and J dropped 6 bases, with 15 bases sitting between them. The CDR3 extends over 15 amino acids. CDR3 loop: CASSSQILESGELFF. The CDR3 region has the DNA TGCGCCAGCAGCTCGCAAATACTTGAGTCCGGGGAGCTGTTTTTT.

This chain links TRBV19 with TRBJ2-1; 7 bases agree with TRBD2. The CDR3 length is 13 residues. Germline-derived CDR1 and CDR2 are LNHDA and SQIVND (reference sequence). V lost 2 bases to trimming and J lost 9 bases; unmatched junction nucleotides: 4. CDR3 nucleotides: TGTGCCAGTAGTATAAGCGGGACGGGTGAGCAGTTCTTC. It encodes CASSISGTGEQFF.

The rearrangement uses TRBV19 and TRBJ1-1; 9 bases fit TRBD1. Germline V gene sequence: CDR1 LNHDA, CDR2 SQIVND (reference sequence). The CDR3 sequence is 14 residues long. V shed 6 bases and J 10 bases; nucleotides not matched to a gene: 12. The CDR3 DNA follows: TGTGCCAGTAGGGCGGACAGGGGAGAAGGGGGAGCTTTCTTT. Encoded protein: CASRADRGEGGAFF.

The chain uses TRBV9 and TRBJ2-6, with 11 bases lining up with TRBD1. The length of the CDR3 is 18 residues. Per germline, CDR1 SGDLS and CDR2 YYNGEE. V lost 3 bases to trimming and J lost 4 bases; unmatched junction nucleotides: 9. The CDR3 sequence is CASSDRTGGHGGANVLTF. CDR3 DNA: TGTGCCAGCAGCGATCGGACAGGGGGCCACGGCGGGGCCAACGTCCTGACTTTC.

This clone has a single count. The CDR3 protein is CAAERGYGYTF. CDR3 nucleotide sequence: TGTGCCGCCGAACGAGGCTATGGCTACACCTTC. The rearrangement uses TRBV28 and TRBJ1-2; D is undetermined. The CDR3 is made up of 11 amino acids. Germline lookup yields CDR1 MDHEN and CDR2 SYDVKM. V was cut by 11 bases and J by 4 bases, with 11 bases left in between.

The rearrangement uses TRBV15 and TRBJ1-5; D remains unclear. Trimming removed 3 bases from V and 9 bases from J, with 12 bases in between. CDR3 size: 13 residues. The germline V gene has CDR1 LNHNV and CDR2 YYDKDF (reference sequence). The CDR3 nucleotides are TGTGCCACCAGCAGCGAAGCGGCAGGGCCCCAGCATTTT. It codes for CATSSEAAGPQHF.

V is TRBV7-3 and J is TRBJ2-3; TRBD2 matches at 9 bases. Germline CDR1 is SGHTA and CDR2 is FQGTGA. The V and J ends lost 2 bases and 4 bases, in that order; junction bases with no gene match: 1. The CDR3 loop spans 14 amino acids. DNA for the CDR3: TGTGCCAGCAGCTTAGCGGGAGGGGCAGATACGCAGTATTTT. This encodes CASSLAGGADTQYF.

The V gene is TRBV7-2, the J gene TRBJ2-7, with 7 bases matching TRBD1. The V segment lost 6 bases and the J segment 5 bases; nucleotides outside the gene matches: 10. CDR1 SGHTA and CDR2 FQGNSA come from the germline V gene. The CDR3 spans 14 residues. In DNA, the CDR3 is TGTGCCAGCAGATACGACAGGGTAGTCCACGAGCAGTACTTC. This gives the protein CASRYDRVVHEQYF.

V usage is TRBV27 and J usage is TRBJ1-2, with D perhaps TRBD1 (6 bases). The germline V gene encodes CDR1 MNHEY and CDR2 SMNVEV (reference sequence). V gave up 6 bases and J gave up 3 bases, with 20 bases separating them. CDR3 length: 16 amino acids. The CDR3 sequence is CASSPVRGAVYYGYTF. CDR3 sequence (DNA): TGTGCCAGCAGCCCCGTTCGGGGGGCGGTGTACTATGGCTACACCTTC.

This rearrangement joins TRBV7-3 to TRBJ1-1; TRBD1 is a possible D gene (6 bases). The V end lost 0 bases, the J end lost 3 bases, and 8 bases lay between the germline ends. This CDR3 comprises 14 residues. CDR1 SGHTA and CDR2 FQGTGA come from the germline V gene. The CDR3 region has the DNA TGTGCCAGCAGCTTAACCTCAGGGGACACTGAAGCTTTCTTT. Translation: CASSLTSGDTEAFF.

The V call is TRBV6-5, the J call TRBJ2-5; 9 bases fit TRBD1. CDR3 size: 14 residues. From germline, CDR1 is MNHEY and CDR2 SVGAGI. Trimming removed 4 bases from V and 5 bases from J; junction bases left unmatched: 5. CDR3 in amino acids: CASSSTGGGETQYF. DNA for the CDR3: TGTGCCAGCAGTTCAACAGGGGGCGGGGAGACCCAGTACTTC.

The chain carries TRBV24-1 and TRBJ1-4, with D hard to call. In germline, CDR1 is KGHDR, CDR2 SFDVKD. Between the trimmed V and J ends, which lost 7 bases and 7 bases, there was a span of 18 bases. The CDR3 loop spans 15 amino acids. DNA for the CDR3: TGTGCCACCAGGGCCCTAGGCGGGGTTCCTGAAAAACTGTTTTTT. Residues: CATRALGGVPEKLFF.

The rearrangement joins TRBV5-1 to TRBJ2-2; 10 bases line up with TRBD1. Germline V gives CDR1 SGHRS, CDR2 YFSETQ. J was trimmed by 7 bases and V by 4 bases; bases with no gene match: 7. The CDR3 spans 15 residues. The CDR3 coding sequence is TGCGCCAGCAGCCGTGACAGGGGGCCATTCGGGGAGCTGTTTTTT. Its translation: CASSRDRGPFGELFF.